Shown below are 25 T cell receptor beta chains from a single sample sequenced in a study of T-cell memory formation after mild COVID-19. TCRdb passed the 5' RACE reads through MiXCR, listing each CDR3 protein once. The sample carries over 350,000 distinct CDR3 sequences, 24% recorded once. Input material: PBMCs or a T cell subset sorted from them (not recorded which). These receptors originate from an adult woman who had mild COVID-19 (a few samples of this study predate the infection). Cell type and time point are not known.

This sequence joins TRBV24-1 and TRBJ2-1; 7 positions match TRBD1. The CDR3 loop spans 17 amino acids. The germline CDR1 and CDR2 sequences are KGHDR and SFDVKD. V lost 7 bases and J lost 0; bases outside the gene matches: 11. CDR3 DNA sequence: TGTGCCACCAGCCCCCCTCCGGGACAGAGCTCCTACAATGAGCAGTTCTTC. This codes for CATSPPPGQSSYNEQFF.

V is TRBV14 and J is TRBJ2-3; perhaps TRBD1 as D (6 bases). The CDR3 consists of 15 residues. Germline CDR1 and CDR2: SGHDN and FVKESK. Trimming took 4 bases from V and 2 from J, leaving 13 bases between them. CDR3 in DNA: TGTGCCAGCAGCCTACAGGGATTTGCCACAGATACGCAGTATTTT. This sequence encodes CASSLQGFATDTQYF.

The CDR3 spells CASIGIRDGPWRAFF. The CDR3 DNA follows: TGTGCCAGCATTGGAATTCGGGACGGCCCATGGCGAGCTTTCTTT. This chain joins TRBV11-2 and TRBJ1-1, with D maybe TRBD1 (5 bases). Germline-derived CDR1 and CDR2 are SGHAT and FQNNGV. The CDR3 extends over 15 amino acids. Trimming stripped 7 bases from V and 10 bases from J, with 25 bases between. Filled out from reference TRBV11-2 and TRBJ1-1, the complete variable domain reads EAGVAQSPRYKIIEKRQSVAFWCNPISGHATLYWYQQILGQGPKLLIQFQNNGVVDDSQLPKDRFSAERLKGVDSTLKIQPAKLEDSAVYLCASIGIRDGPWRAFFGQGTRLTVV.

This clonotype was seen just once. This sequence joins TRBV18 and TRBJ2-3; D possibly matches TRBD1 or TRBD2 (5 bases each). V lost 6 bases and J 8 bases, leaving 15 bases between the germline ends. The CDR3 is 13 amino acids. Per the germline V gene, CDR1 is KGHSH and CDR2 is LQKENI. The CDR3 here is CASSQGPAGTQYF. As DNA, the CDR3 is TGTGCCAGCTCTCAGGGACCGGCGGGTACGCAGTATTTT. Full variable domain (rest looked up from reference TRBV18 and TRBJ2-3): NAGVMQNPRHLVRRRGQEARLRCSPMKGHSHVYWYRQLPEEGLKFMVYLQKENIIDESGMPKERFSAEFPKEGPSILRIQQVVRGDSAAYFCASSQGPAGTQYFGPGTRLTVL.

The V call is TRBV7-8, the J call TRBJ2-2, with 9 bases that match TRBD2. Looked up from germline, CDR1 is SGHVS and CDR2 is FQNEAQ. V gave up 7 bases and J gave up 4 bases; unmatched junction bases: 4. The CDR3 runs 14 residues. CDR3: CASISGSSTGELFF. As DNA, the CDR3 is TGTGCCAGCATTAGCGGGAGTAGCACCGGGGAGCTGTTTTTT.

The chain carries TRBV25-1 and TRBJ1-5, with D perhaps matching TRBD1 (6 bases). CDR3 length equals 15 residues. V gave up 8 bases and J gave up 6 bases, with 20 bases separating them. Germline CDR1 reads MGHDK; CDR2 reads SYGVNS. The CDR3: CASDFNRVYCQPQHF. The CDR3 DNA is TGTGCCAGCGACTTCAACAGGGTATACTGTCAGCCCCAGCATTTT. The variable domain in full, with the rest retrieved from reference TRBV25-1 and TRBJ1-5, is EADIYQTPRYLVIGTGKKITLECSQTMGHDKMYWYQQDPGMELHLIHYSYGVNSTEKGDLSSESTVSRIRTEHFPLTLESARPSHTSQYLCASDFNRVYCQPQHFGDGTRLSIL.

The CDR3 here is CASTRYSIQETQYF. CDR3 nucleotides: TGTGCCAGCACTAGATACTCCATCCAAGAGACCCAGTACTTC. The V call is TRBV12-3 or TRBV12-4, the J call TRBJ2-5, with D uncertain. The CDR3 covers 14 residues. V shed 7 bases and J shed 1 base, with 13 bases lying between them.

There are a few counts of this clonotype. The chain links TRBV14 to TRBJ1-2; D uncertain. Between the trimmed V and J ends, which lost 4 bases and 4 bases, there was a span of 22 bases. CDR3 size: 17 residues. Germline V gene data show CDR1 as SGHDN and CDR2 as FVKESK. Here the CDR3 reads CASSLLPSGESSYGYTF. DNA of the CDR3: TGTGCCAGCAGCCTTCTACCCTCGGGAGAAAGTAGCTATGGCTACACCTTC. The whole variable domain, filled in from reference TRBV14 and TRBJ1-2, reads EAGVTQFPSHSVIEKGQTVTLRCDPISGHDNLYWYRRVMGKEIKFLLHFVKESKQDESGMPNNRFLAERTGGTYSTLKVQPAELEDSGVYFCASSLLPSGESSYGYTFGSGTRLTVV.

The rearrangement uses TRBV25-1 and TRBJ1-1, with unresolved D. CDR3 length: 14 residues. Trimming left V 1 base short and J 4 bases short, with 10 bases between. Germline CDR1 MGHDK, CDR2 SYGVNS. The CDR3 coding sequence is TGTGCCAGCAGTGAATCGGGGTTGGCCACTGAAGCTTTCTTT. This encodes CASSESGLATEAFF.

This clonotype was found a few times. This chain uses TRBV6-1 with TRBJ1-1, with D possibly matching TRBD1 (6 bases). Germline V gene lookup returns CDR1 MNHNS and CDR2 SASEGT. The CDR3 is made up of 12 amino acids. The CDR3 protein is CGLSRGTSEAFF. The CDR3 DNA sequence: TGTGGTCTCAGCAGGGGTACCTCTGAAGCTTTCTTT.

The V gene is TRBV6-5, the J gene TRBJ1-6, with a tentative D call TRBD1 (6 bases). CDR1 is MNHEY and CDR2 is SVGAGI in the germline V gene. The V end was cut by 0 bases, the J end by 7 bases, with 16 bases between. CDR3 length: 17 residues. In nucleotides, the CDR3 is TGTGCCAGCAGTTACTCCCAACTACAGGGTATGAATTCACCCCTCCACTTT. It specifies CASSYSQLQGMNSPLHF.

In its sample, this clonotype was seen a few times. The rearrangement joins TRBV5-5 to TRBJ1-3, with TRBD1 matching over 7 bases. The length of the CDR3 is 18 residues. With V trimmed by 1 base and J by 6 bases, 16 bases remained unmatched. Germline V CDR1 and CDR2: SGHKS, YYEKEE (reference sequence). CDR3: CASSLRDSGALLENTIYF. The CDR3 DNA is TGTGCCAGCAGCTTGAGGGACAGCGGAGCCCTTTTGGAAAACACCATATATTTT.

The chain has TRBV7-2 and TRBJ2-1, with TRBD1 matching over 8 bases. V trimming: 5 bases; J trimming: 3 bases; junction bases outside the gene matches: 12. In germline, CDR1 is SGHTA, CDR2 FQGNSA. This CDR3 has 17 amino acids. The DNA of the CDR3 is TGTGCCAGCAGCCCCCGGACAGGGATTAGTGTCTACAATGAGCAGTTCTTC. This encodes CASSPRTGISVYNEQFF.

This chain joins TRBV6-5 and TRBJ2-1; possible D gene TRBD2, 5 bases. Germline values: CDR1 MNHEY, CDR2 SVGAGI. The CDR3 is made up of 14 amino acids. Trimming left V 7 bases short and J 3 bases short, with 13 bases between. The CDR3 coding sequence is TGTGCCAGCACCGAAGGAAGCGGCTACAATGAGCAGTTCTTC. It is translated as CASTEGSGYNEQFF.

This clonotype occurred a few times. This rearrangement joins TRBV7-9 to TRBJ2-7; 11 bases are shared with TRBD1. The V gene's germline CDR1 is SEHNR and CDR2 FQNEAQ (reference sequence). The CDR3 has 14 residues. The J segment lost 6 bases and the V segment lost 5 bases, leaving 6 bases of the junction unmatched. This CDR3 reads CASSPPGTGGEQYF. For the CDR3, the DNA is TGTGCCAGCAGCCCACCTGGGACAGGGGGCGAGCAGTACTTC.

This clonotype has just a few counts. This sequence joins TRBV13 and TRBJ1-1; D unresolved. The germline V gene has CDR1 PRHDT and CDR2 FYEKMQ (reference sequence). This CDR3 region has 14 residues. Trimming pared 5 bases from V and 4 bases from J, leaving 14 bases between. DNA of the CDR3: TGTGCCAGCAGCCGACCGGACTCCCCCACTGAAGCTTTCTTT. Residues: CASSRPDSPTEAFF.

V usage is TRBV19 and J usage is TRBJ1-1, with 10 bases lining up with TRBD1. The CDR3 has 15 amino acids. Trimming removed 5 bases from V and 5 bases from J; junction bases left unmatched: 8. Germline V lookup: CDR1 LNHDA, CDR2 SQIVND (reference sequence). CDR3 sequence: CASSPPTGGGTEAFF. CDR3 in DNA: TGTGCCAGTAGTCCACCGACAGGGGGCGGGACTGAAGCTTTCTTT. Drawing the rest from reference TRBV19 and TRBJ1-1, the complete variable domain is DGGITQSPKYLFRKEGQNVTLSCEQNLNHDAMYWYRQDPGQGLRLIYYSQIVNDFQKGDIAEGYSVSREKKESFPLTVTSAQKNPTAFYLCASSPPTGGGTEAFFGQGTRLTVV.

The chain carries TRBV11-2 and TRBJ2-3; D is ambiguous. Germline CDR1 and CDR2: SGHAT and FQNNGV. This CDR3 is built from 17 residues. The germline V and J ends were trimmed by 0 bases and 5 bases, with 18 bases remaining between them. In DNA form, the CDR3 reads TGTGCCAGCAGCTTAGATTCGTTCTCGGCTAGAAGAGATACGCAGTATTTT. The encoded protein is CASSLDSFSARRDTQYF. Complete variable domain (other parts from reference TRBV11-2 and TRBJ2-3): EAGVAQSPRYKIIEKRQSVAFWCNPISGHATLYWYQQILGQGPKLLIQFQNNGVVDDSQLPKDRFSAERLKGVDSTLKIQPAKLEDSAVYLCASSLDSFSARRDTQYFGPGTRLTVL.

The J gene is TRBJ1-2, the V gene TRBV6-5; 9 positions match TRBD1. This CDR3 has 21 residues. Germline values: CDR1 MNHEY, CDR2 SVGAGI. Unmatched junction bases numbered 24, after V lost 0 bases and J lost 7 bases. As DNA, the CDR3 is TGTGCCAGCAGTTACTCGGTGGGCACGGGGTCCGCATTACAGGGGGCTTTTGGCTACACCTTC. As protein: CASSYSVGTGSALQGAFGYTF.

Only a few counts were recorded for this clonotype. Here the CDR3 DNA reads TGTGCCAGCAGCTTAGTCAGTGGCGGGACAGGGCTTAATTCACCCCTCCACTTT. It specifies CASSLVSGGTGLNSPLHF. This sequence joins TRBV7-9 and TRBJ1-6; 9 bases map to TRBD1. Trimming removed 1 base from V and 6 bases from J; junction bases left unmatched: 10. The V gene's germline CDR1 is SEHNR and CDR2 FQNEAQ (reference sequence). CDR3 length: 18 amino acids.

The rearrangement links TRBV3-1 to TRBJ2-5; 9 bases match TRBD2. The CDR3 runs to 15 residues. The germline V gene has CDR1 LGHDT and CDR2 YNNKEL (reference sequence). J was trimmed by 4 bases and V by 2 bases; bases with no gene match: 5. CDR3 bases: TGTGCCAGCAGCCAAATGCTAGCGGGGCGAGAGACCCAGTACTTC. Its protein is CASSQMLAGRETQYF.

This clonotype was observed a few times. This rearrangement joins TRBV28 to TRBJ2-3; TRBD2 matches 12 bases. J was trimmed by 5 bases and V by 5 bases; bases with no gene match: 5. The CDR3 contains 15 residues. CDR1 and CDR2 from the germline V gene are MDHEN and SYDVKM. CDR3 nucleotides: TGTGCCAGCAGTCCTAGCGGGAGGGCCAGAGATACGCAGTATTTT. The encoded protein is CASSPSGRARDTQYF.

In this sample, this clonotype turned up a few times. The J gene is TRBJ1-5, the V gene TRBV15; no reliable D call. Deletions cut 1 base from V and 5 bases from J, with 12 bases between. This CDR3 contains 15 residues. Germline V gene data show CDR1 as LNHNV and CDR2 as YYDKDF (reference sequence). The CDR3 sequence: CATSRVLTADQPQHF. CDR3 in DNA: TGTGCCACCAGCAGAGTGCTAACAGCTGATCAGCCCCAGCATTTT. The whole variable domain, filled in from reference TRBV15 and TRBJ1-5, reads DAMVIQNPRYQVTQFGKPVTLSCSQTLNHNVMYWYQQKSSQAPKLLFHYYDKDFNNEADTPDNFQSRRPNTSFCFLDIRSPGLGDTAMYLCATSRVLTADQPQHFGDGTRLSIL.

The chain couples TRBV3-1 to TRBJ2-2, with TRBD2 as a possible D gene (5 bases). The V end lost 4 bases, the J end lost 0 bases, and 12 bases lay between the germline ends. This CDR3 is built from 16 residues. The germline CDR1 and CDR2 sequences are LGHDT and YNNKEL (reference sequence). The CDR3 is CASSRWTSTNTGELFF. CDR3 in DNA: TGTGCCAGCAGCCGTTGGACTTCCACGAACACCGGGGAGCTGTTTTTT.

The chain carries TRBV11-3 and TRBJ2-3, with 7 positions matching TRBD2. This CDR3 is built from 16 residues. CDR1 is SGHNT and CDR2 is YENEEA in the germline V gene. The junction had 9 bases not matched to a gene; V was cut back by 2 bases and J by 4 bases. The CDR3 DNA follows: TGTGCCAGCAGCTTAATTAGCGCGGGAGCCTCAGATACGCAGTATTTT. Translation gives CASSLISAGASDTQYF.